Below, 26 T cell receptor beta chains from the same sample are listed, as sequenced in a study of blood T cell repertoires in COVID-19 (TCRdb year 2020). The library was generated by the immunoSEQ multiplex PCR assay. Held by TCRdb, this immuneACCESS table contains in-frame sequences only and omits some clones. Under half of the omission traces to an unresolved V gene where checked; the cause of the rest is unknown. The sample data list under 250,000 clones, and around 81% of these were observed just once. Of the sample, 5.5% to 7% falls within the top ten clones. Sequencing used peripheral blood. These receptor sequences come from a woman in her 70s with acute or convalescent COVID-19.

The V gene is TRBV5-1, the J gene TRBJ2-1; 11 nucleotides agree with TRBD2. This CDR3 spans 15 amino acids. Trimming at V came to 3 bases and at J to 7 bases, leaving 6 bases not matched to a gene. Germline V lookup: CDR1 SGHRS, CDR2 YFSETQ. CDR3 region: CASSSASGRQNEQFF. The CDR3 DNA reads TGCGCCAGCAGCTCCGCTAGCGGGAGGCAGAATGAGCAGTTCTTC. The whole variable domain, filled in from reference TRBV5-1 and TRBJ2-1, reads KAGVTQTPRYLIKTRGQQVTLSCSPISGHRSVSWYQQTPGQGLQFLFEYFSETQRNKGNFPGRFSGRQFSNSRSEMNVSTLELGDSALYLCASSSASGRQNEQFFGPGTRLTVL.

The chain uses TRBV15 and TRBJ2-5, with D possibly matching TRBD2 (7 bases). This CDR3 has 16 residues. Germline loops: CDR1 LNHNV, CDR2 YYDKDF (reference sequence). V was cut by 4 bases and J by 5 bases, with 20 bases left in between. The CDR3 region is CATSTLGGARYETQYF. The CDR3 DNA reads TGTGCCACCAGCACATTGGGGGGGGCGCGTTATGAGACCCAGTACTTC.

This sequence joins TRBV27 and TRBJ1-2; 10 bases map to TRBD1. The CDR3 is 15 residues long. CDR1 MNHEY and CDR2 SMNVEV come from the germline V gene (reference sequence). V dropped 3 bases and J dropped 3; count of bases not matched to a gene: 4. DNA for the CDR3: TGTGCCAGCAGTTTTGGGACAGGGGTGGACTATGGCTACACCTTC. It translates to CASSFGTGVDYGYTF.

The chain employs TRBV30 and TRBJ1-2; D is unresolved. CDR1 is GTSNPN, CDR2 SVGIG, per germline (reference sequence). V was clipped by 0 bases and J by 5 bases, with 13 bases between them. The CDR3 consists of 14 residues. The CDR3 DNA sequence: TGTGCCTGGAGTGTACCAGGCAATCGTTATGGCTACACCTTC. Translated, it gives CAWSVPGNRYGYTF.

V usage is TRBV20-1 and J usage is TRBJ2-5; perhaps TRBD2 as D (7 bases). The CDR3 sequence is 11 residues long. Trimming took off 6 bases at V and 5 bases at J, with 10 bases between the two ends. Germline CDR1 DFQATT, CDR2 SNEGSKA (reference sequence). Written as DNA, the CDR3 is TGCAGTGCGAGGGGGGGCGAGACCCAGTACTTC. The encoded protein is CSARGGETQYF.

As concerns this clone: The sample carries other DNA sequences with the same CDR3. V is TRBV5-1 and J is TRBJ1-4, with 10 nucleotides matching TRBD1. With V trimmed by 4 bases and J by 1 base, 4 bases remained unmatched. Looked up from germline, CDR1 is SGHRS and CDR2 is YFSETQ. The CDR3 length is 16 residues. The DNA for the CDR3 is TGCGCCAGCAGCCTCCGGGACAGGGGAACTAATGAAAAACTGTTTTTT. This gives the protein CASSLRDRGTNEKLFF. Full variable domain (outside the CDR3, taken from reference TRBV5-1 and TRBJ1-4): KAGVTQTPRYLIKTRGQQVTLSCSPISGHRSVSWYQQTPGQGLQFLFEYFSETQRNKGNFPGRFSGRQFSNSRSEMNVSTLELGDSALYLCASSLRDRGTNEKLFFGSGTQLSVL.

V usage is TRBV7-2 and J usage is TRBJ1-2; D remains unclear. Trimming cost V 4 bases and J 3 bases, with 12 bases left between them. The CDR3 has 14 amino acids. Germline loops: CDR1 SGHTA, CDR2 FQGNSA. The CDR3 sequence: CASSSRGTDYGYTF. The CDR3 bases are TGTGCCAGCAGCTCCCGAGGAACCGACTATGGCTACACCTTC.

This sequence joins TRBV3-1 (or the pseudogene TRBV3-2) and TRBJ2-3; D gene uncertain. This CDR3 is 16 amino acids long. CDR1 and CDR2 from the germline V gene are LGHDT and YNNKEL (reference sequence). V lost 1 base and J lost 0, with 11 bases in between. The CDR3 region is CASSQGILASTDTQYF. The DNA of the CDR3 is TGTGCCAGCAGCCAAGGAATCCTGGCTAGCACAGATACGCAGTATTTT.

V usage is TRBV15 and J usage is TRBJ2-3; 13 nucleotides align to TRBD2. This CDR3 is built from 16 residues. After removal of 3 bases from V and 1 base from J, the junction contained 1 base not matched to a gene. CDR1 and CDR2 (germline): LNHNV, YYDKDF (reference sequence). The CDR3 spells CATSRGTSGGTDTQYF. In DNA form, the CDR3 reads TGTGCCACCAGCAGGGGGACTAGCGGGGGCACAGATACGCAGTATTTT.

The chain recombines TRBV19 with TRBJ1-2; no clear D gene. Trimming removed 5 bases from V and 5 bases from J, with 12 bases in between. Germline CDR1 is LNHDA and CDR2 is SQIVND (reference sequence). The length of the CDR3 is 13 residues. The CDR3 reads CASSATAAYGYTF. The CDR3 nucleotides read TGTGCCAGTAGTGCCACAGCTGCTTATGGCTACACCTTC.

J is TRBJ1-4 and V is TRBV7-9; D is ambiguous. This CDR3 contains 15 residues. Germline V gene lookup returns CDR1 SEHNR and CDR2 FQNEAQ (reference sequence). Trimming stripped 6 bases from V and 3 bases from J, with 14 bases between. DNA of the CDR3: TGTGCCAGCAGACTAGTGGGCGGGGCTAATGAAAAACTGTTTTTT. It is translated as CASRLVGGANEKLFF.

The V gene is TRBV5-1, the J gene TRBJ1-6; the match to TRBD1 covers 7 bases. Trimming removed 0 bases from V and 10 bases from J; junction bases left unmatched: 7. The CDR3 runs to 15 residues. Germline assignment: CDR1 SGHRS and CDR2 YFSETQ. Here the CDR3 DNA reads TGCGCCAGCAGCTTGGACAGGGGCCAGGGATCACCCCTCCACTTT. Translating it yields CASSLDRGQGSPLHF.

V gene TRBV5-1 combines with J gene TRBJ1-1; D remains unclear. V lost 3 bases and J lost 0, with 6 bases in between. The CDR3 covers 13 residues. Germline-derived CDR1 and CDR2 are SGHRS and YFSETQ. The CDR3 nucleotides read TGCGCCAGCAGCTCCCTTATGAACACTGAAGCTTTCTTT. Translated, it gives CASSSLMNTEAFF.

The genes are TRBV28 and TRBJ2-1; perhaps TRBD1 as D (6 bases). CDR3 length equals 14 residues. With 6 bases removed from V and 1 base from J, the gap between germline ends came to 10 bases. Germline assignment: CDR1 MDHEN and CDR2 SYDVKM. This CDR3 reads CASRETGSYNEQFF. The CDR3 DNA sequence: TGTGCCAGCAGGGAGACAGGTTCCTACAATGAGCAGTTCTTC.

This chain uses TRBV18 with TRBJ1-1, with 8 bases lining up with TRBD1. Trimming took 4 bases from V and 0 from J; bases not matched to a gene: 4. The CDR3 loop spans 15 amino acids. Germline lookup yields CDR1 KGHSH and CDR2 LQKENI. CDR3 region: CASSLLDRVNTEAFF. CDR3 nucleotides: TGTGCCAGCTCACTATTGGACAGGGTGAACACTGAAGCTTTCTTT.

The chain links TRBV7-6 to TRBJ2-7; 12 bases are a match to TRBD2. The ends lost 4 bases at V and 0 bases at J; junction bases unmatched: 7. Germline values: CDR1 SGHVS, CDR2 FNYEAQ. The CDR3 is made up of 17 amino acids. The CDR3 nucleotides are TGTGCCAGCAGCTATTGGACTAGCGGGATGTACTCCTACGAGCAGTACTTC. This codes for CASSYWTSGMYSYEQYF. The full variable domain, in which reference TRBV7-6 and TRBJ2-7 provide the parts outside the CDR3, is GAGVSQSPRYKVTKRGQDVALRCDPISGHVSLYWYRQALGQGPEFLTYFNYEAQQDKSGLPNDRFSAERPEGSISTLTIQRTEQRDSAMYRCASSYWTSGMYSYEQYFGPGTRLTVT.

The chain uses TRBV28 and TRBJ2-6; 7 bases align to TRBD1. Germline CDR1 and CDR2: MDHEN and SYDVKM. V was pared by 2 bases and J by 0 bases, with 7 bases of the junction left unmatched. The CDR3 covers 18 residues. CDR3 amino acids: CASSLHPGGSSGANVLTF. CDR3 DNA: TGTGCCAGCAGTTTACACCCAGGGGGATCCTCTGGGGCCAACGTCCTGACTTTC.

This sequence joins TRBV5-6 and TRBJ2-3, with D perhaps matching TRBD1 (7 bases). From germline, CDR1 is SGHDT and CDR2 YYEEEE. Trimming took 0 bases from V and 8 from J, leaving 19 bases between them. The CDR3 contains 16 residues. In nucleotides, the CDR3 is TGTGCCAGCAGCTTGGTTTCCCAGGGGGGTGTCGCTACGCAGTATTTT. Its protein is CASSLVSQGGVATQYF.

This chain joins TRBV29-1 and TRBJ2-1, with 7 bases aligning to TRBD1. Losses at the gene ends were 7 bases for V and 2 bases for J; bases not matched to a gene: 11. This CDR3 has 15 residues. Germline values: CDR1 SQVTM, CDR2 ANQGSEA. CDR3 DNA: TGCAGCGCAAGCTCCGGGACAGACCCCTACAATGAGCAGTTCTTC. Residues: CSASSGTDPYNEQFF.

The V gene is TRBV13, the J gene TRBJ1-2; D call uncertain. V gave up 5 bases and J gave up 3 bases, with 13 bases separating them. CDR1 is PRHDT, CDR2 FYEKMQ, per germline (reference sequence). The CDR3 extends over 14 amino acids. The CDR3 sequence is CASSLGRGDYGYTF. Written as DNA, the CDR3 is TGTGCCAGCAGCCTCGGGAGAGGAGACTATGGCTACACCTTC.

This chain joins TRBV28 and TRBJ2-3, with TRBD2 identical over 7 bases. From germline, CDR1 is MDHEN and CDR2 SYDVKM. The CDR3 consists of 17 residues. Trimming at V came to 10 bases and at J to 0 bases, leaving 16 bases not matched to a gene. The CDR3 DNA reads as TGTGCCACCGATTCAGACGGGAGGACCTCTAGCACAGATACGCAGTATTTT. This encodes CATDSDGRTSSTDTQYF.

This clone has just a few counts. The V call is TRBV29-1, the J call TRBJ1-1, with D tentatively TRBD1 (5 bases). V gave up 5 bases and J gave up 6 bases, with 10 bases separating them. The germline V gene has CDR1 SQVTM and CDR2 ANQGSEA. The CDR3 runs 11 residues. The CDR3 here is CSVIGAAEAFF. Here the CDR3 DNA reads TGCAGCGTTATAGGGGCCGCTGAAGCTTTCTTT.

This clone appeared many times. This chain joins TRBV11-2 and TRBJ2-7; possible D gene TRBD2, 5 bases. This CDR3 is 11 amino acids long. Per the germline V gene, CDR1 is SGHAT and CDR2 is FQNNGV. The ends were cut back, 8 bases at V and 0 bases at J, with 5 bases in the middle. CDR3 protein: CASGSSYEQYF. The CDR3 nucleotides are TGTGCCAGCGGGAGCTCCTACGAGCAGTACTTC.

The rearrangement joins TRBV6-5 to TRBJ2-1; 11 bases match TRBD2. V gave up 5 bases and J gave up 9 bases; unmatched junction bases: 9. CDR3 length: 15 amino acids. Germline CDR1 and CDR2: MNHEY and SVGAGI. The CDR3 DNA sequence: TGTGCCAGCAGTCTACGACTAGCGGGAACCGGTGAGCAGTTCTTC. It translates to CASSLRLAGTGEQFF.

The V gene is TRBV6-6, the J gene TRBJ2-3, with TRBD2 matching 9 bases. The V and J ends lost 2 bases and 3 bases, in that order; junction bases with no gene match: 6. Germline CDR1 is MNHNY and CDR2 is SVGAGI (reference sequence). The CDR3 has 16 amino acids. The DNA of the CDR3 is TGTGCCAGCAGTTACGCCGGGACTAGCACTACAGATACGCAGTATTTT. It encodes CASSYAGTSTTDTQYF.

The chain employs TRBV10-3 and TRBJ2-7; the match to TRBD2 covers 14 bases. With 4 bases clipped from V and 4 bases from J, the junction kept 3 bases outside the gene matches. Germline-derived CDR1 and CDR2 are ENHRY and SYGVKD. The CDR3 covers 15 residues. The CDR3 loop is CAISGGLAGVYEQYF. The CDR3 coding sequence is TGTGCCATCAGTGGGGGACTAGCGGGAGTTTACGAGCAGTACTTC.